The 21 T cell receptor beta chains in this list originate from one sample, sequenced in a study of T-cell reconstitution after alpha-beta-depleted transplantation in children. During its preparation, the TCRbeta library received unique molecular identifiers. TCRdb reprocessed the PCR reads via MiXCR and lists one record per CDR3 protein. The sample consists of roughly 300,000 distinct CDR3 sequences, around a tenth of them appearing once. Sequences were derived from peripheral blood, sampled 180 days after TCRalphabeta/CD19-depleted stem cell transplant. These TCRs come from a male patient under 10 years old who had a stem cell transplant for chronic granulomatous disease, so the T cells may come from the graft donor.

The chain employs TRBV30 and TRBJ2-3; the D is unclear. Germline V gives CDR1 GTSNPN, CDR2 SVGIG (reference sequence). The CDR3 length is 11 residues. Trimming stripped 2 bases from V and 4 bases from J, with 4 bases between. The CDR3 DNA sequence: TGTGCCTGGAGTAGGGCAGATACGCAGTATTTT. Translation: CAWSRADTQYF.

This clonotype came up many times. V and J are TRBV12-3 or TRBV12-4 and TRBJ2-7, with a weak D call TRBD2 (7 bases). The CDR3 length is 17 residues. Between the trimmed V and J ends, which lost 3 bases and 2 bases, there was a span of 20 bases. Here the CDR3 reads CASSLSEGGGQTYEQYF. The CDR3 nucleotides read TGTGCCAGCAGTTTGTCAGAGGGGGGAGGGCAAACCTACGAGCAGTACTTC.

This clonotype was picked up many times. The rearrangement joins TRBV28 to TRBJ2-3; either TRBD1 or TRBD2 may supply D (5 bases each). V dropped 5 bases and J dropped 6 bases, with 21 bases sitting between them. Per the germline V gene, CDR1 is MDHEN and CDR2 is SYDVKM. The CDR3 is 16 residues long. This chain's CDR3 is CASSGSAQGEKDTQYF. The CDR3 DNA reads TGTGCCAGCAGTGGGAGTGCACAAGGGGAGAAGGATACGCAGTATTTT.

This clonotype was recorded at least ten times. CDR3 nucleotide sequence: TGCAGTGCTAGGTCGGCGGGGGTAGAGACCCAGTACTTC. It is translated as CSARSAGVETQYF. This chain links TRBV20-1 with TRBJ2-5; 7 bases agree with TRBD2. The CDR3 is 13 residues long. CDR1 is DFQATT and CDR2 is SNEGSKA in the germline V gene (reference sequence). Trimming removed 3 bases from V and 4 bases from J; junction bases left unmatched: 5.

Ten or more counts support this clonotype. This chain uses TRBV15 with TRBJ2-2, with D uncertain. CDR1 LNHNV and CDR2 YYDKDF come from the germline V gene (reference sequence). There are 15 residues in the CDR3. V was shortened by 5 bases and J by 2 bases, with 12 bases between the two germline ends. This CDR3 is CATSLGSSNTGELFF. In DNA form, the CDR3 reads TGTGCCACCAGCCTTGGAAGCAGTAACACCGGGGAGCTGTTTTTT.

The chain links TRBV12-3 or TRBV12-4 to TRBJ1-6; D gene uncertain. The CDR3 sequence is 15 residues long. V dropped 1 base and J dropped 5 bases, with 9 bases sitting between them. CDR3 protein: CASSLEGLDNSPLHF. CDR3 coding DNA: TGTGCCAGCAGTTTAGAAGGGTTGGATAATTCACCCCTCCACTTT.

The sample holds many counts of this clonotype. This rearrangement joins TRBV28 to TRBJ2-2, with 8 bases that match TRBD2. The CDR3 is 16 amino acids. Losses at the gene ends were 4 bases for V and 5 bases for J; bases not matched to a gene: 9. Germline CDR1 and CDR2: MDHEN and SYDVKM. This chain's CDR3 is CASSYLVAGRTGELFF. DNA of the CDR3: TGTGCCAGCAGTTATTTGGTAGCGGGACGGACCGGGGAGCTGTTTTTT.

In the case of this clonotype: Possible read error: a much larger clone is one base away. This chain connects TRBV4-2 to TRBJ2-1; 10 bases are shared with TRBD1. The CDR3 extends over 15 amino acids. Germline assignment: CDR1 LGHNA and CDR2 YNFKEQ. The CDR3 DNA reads TGTGCCAGCAGCCAAGATGTGACAGGGGGCAATAAGCAGTTCTTC. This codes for CASSQDVTGGNKQFF.

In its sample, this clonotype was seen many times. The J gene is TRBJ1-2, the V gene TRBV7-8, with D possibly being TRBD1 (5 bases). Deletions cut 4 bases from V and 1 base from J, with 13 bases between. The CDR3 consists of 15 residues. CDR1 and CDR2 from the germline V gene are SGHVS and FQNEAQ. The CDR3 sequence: CASSSGQTHNYGYTF. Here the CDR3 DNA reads TGTGCCAGCAGCTCCGGACAAACGCATAACTATGGCTACACCTTC. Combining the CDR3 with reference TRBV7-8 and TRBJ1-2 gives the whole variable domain GAGVSQSPRYKVAKRGQDVALRCDPISGHVSLFWYQQALGQGPEFLTYFQNEAQLDKSGLPSDRFFAERPEGSVSTLKIQRTQQEDSAVYLCASSSGQTHNYGYTFGSGTRLTVV.

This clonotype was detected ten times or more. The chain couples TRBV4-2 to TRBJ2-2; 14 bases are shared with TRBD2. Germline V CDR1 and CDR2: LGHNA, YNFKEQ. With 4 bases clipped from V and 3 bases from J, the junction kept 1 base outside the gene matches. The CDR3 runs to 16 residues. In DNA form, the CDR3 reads TGTGCCAGCAGCCGACTAGCGGGAGGGGACACCGGGGAGCTGTTTTTT. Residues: CASSRLAGGDTGELFF.

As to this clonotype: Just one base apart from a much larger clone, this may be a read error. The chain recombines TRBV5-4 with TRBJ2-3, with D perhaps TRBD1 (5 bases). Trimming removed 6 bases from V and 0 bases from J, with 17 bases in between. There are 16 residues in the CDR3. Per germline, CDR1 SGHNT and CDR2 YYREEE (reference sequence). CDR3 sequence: CASNLVTDSSTDTQYF. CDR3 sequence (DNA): TGTGCCAGCAACCTTGTGACAGACTCTAGCACAGATACGCAGTATTTT.

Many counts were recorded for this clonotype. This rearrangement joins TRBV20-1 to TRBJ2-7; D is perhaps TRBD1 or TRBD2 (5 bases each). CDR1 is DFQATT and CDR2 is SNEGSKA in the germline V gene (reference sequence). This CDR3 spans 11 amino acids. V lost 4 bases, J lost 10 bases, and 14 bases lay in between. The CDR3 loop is CSATQGESQYF. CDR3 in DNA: TGCAGTGCTACCCAAGGGGAGTCCCAGTACTTC.

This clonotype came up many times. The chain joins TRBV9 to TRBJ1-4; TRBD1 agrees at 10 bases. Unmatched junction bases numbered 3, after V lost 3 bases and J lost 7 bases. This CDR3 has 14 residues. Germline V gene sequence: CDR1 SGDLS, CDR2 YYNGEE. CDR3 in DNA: TGTGCCAGCAGCGGACAGGGGGCGCGTGAAAAACTGTTTTTT. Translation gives CASSGQGAREKLFF.

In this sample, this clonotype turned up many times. The CDR3 DNA reads as TGTGCCAGCAGCTTCAGTGGGACAGGGGTCAGTGAGCAGTTCTTC. It is translated as CASSFSGTGVSEQFF. The rearrangement links TRBV11-3 to TRBJ2-1; the match to TRBD1 covers 10 bases. V was clipped by 3 bases and J by 9 bases; unmatched bases: 8. Germline CDR1 SGHNT, CDR2 YENEEA. The CDR3 loop spans 15 amino acids.

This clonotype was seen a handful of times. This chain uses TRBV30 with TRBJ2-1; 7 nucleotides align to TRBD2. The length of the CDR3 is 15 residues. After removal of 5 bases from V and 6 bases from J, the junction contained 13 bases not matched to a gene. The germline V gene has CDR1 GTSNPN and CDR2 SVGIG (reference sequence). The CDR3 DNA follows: TGTGCCTGGGGGGCGGGGGTGGGATCGCTCAATGAGCAGTTCTTC. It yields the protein CAWGAGVGSLNEQFF.

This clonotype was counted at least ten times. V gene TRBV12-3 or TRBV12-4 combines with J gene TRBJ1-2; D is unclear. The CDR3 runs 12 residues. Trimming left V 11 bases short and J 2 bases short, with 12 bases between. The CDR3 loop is CASTVGNYGYTF. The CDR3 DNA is TGTGCCTCCACCGTGGGGAACTATGGCTACACCTTC.

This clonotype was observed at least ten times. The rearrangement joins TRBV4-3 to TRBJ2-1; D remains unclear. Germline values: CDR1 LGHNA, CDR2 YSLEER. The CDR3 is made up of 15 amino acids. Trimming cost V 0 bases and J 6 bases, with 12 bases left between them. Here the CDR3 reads CASSQDGVGGNEQFF. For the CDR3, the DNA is TGCGCCAGCAGCCAAGATGGGGTAGGCGGCAATGAGCAGTTCTTC.

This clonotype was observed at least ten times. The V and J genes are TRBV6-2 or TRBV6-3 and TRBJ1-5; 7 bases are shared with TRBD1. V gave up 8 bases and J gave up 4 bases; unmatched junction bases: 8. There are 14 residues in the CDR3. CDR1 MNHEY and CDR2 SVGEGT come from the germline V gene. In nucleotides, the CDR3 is TGTGCCAGCGTTTCAATACAGGGGAATCAGCCCCAGCATTTT. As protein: CASVSIQGNQPQHF.

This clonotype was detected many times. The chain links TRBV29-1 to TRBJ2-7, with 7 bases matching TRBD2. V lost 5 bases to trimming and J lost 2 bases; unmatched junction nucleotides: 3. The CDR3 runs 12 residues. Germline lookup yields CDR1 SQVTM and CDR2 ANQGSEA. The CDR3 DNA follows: TGCAGCGTTTCGACTAGCCCCTACGAGCAGTACTTC. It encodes CSVSTSPYEQYF.

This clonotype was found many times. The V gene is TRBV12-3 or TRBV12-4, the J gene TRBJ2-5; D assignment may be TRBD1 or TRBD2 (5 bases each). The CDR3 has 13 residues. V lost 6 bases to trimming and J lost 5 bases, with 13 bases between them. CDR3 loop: CASSPLGEETQYF. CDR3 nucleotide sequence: TGTGCCAGCAGCCCGTTGGGGGAGGAGACCCAGTACTTC.

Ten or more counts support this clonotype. The CDR3 DNA is TGTGCCAGCAGCTTGAATGGGGCGGGAAATTCACCCCTCCACTTT. Amino acids: CASSLNGAGNSPLHF. The V gene is TRBV5-6, the J gene TRBJ1-6, with D maybe TRBD1 (5 bases). CDR3 length: 15 amino acids. CDR1 is SGHDT, CDR2 YYEEEE, per germline. Deletions cut 1 base from V and 7 bases from J, with 12 bases between.